This T cell receptor (beta chain) was obtained from a study of blood T cell repertoires in COVID-19. Germline V lookup: CDR1 LGHDT, CDR2 YNNKEL (reference sequence). Trimming took off 4 bases at V and 4 bases at J, with 13 bases between the two ends. The CDR3 totals 14 residues. As handled by the study authors: Estimates of nucleated cell counts were drawn from the amplification of reference gene primers. Sequencing used immunoSEQ multiplex PCR; TCRdb keeps in-frame clones, though not all of them. V and J calls and clone size are those listed in that table; D and trimming were worked out from the DNA. The sample yields 160,000 or so clones, around four fifths seen once.

The sample was PBMCs or T cells enriched from blood (not recorded which). The rearrangement joins TRBV3-1 (or the pseudogene TRBV3-2) to TRBJ1-2; D is possibly TRBD1 (6 bases). The source is a woman between 45 and 65 years old who had recovered from COVID-19. The DNA of the CDR3 is TGTGCCAGCAGCCGCATCGACAGGCCCTATGGCTACACCTTC. Protein: CASSRIDRPYGYTF.